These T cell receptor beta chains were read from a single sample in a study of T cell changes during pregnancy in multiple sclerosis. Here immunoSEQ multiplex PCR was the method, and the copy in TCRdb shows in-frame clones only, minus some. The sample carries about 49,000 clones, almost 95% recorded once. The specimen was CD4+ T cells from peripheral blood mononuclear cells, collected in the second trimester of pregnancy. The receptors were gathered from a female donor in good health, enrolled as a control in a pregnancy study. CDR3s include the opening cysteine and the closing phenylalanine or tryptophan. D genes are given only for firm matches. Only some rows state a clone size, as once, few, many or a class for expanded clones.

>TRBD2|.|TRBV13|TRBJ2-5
CASSIYSGGGRETQYF
TGTGCCAGCAGCATCTATAGCGGGGGGGGCCGGGAGACCCAGTACTTC
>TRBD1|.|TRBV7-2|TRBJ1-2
CASSLAPGQGSGYTF
TGTGCCAGCAGCTTAGCTCCGGGACAGGGGTCAGGCTACACCTTC
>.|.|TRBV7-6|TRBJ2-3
CASSLASADTQYF
TGTGCCAGCAGCTTAGCTTCTGCAGATACGCAGTATTTT
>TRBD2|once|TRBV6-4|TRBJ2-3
CASSEASGGDTQYF
TGTGCCAGCAGTGAGGCTAGCGGGGGTGATACGCAGTATTTT
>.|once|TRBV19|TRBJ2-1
CASSIDQGGKITYNEQFF
TGTGCCAGTAGTATAGATCAAGGGGGAAAAATTACCTACAATGAGCAGTTCTTC
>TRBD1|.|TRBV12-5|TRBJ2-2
CASVSQGVTGELFF
TGTGCTAGTGTCTCCCAGGGGGTAACCGGGGAGCTGTTTTTT
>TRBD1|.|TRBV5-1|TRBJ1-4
CASSWGTGDREKLFF
TGCGCCAGCAGCTGGGGGACAGGGGACAGGGAAAAACTGTTTTTT
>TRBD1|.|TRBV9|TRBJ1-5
CASSVGQGSNQPQHF
TGTGCCAGCAGCGTAGGACAGGGTAGCAATCAGCCCCAGCATTTT
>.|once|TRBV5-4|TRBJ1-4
CASSPEPRGGYSEKLFF
TGTGCCAGCAGCCCCGAACCGAGGGGGGGCTACTCGGAAAAACTGTTTTTT
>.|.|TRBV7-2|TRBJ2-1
CASSLSAGEANEQFF
TGTGCCAGCAGCTTATCGGCAGGTGAAGCCAATGAGCAGTTCTTC
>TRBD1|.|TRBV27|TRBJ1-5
CASSSLLGTGGYSNQPQHF
TGTGCCAGCAGTTCACTATTGGGGACAGGAGGATATAGCAATCAGCCCCAGCATTTT
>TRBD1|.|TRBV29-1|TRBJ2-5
CSGRDRVQETQYF
TGCAGCGGGAGAGACAGGGTCCAAGAGACCCAGTACTTC
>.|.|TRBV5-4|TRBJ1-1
CASSLDYNTEAFF
TGTGCCAGCAGCTTGGACTACAACACTGAAGCTTTCTTT
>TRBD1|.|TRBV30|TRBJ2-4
CARGTGGMNIQYF
TGTGCCCGAGGGACAGGGGGCATGAACATTCAGTACTTC
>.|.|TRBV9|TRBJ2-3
CASSVGLQPTDTQYF
TGTGCCAGCAGCGTAGGATTACAGCCCACAGATACGCAGTATTTT